These 30 T cell receptor beta chains were sequenced from one sample in a study of blood T cell repertoires in COVID-19. The assay was immunoSEQ multiplex PCR, and TCRdb's table has in-frame clones only and misses some. The sample shows around 200,000 clones, about nine tenths of them seen only once. What was sequenced was PBMCs or T cells enriched from blood (not recorded which). The receptors derive from a man aged 18 to 29 with acute COVID-19.

The rearrangement links TRBV27 to TRBJ2-2, with TRBD1 matching over 9 bases. The CDR3 has 16 amino acids. V trimming: 8 bases; J trimming: 3 bases; junction bases outside the gene matches: 10. Germline V gives CDR1 MNHEY, CDR2 SMNVEV (reference sequence). The CDR3 region has the DNA TGTGCCAGCTCCTTCTGGACAGGGGAGGACACCGGGGAGCTGTTTTTT. Its protein product is CASSFWTGEDTGELFF.

This clone has a handful of counts. J is TRBJ2-7 and V is TRBV4-3; 9 bases match TRBD2. Germline assignment: CDR1 LGHNA and CDR2 YSLEER. This CDR3 is built from 16 residues. V trimming: 0 bases; J trimming: 5 bases; junction bases outside the gene matches: 8. This CDR3 is CASSQDISGSLHEQYF. DNA of the CDR3: TGCGCCAGCAGCCAAGATATTAGCGGGAGCCTCCACGAGCAGTACTTC.

This clone showed up just once. The rearrangement links TRBV28 to TRBJ1-1; D gene uncertain. CDR1 and CDR2 from the germline V gene are MDHEN and SYDVKM. Trimming pared 4 bases from V and 1 base from J, leaving 13 bases between. The CDR3 length is 15 residues. CDR3 loop: CASSYPGVGNTEAFF. As DNA, the CDR3 is TGTGCCAGCAGTTACCCCGGGGTGGGGAACACTGAAGCTTTCTTT.

The gene calls are TRBV28 and TRBJ2-1; 7 nucleotides align to TRBD1. Germline V gene lookup returns CDR1 MDHEN and CDR2 SYDVKM. V lost 6 bases to trimming and J lost 10 bases; unmatched junction nucleotides: 9. This CDR3 is built from 13 residues. This chain's CDR3 is CASRPKWDSEQFF. The CDR3 nucleotides read TGTGCCAGCAGACCTAAATGGGACAGCGAGCAGTTCTTC.

The V gene is TRBV19, the J gene TRBJ2-5, with 9 bases identical to TRBD1. V shed 6 bases, J shed 4 bases, and the junction held 3 bases outside the gene matches. Per the germline V gene, CDR1 is LNHDA and CDR2 is SQIVND (reference sequence). The CDR3 extends over 13 amino acids. CDR3 sequence: CASRQGAGETQYF. The CDR3 DNA is TGTGCCAGTAGACAGGGGGCGGGAGAGACCCAGTACTTC. The whole variable domain, filled in from reference TRBV19 and TRBJ2-5, reads DGGITQSPKYLFRKEGQNVTLSCEQNLNHDAMYWYRQDPGQGLRLIYYSQIVNDFQKGDIAEGYSVSREKKESFPLTVTSAQKNPTAFYLCASRQGAGETQYFGPGTRLLVL.

DNA of the CDR3: TGTGCCAGCAGCTTAGCCGGGGTAGCGGGAGAAGGAAATACGCAGTATTTT. Translating it yields CASSLAGVAGEGNTQYF. The chain joins TRBV13 to TRBJ2-3, with TRBD2 matching over 9 bases. CDR1 and CDR2 (germline): PRHDT, FYEKMQ (reference sequence). Losses at the gene ends were 1 base for V and 7 bases for J; bases not matched to a gene: 12. The CDR3 has 17 residues.

This chain uses TRBV11-3 with TRBJ1-4, with D possibly matching TRBD1 (6 bases). There are 14 residues in the CDR3. Germline assignment: CDR1 SGHNT and CDR2 YENEEA. V was cut by 1 base and J by 8 bases, with 11 bases left in between. The CDR3 coding sequence is TGTGCCAGCAGCTTAGGGGCCAGGGGAGAAAAACTGTTTTTT. Translating it yields CASSLGARGEKLFF. Looking up the rest from reference TRBV11-3 and TRBJ1-4 gives the full variable domain: EAGVVQSPRYKIIEKKQPVAFWCNPISGHNTLYWYLQNLGQGPELLIRYENEEAVDDSQLPKDRFSAERLKGVDSTLKIQPAELGDSAVYLCASSLGARGEKLFFGSGTQLSVL.

In DNA form, the CDR3 reads TGTGCCAGCAGCTTCCTAGTGGATACGCAGTATTTT. This encodes CASSFLVDTQYF. The chain couples TRBV7-6 to TRBJ2-3; D uncertain. The CDR3 sequence is 12 residues long. V was trimmed by 3 bases and J by 6 bases, leaving 7 bases between them. The germline V gene has CDR1 SGHVS and CDR2 FNYEAQ.

This clone has just one count. The rearrangement uses TRBV6-2 or TRBV6-3 and TRBJ1-2; 7 nucleotides align to TRBD1. CDR3 size: 15 residues. V trimming: 6 bases; J trimming: 4 bases; junction bases outside the gene matches: 11. The germline V gene encodes CDR1 MNHEY and CDR2 SVGEGT. Here the CDR3 reads CASSPALGGAYGYTF. DNA for the CDR3: TGTGCCAGCAGCCCCGCCCTAGGGGGCGCCTATGGCTACACCTTC.

The chain links TRBV20-1 to TRBJ2-5, with TRBD2 as a possible D gene (5 bases). V was trimmed by 3 bases and J by 3 bases, leaving 5 bases between them. The length of the CDR3 is 11 residues. Germline CDR1 is DFQATT and CDR2 is SNEGSKA (reference sequence). CDR3 protein: CSASGKETQYF. In nucleotides, the CDR3 is TGCAGTGCTAGCGGGAAAGAGACCCAGTACTTC.

This chain joins TRBV4-1 and TRBJ2-7; tentative D call: TRBD1 (5 bases). V was cut by 4 bases and J by 0 bases, with 16 bases left in between. Germline V gives CDR1 MGHRA, CDR2 YSYEKL. This CDR3 contains 16 residues. The CDR3 loop is CASSRPDSAYSYEQYF. In DNA, the CDR3 is TGCGCCAGCAGCCGACCAGACAGTGCCTACTCCTACGAGCAGTACTTC.

This chain connects TRBV28 to TRBJ2-1; 9 bases fit TRBD2. Germline CDR1 MDHEN, CDR2 SYDVKM. The CDR3 has 14 amino acids. The V segment lost 8 bases and the J segment 0 bases; nucleotides outside the gene matches: 2. The CDR3 protein is CASWRGGSYNEQFF. CDR3 DNA: TGTGCCAGCTGGCGGGGGGGCTCCTACAATGAGCAGTTCTTC.

The chain employs TRBV7-2 and TRBJ2-3; TRBD2 is a possible D gene (6 bases). V was trimmed by 6 bases and J by 4 bases, leaving 20 bases between them. The CDR3 contains 16 residues. In germline, CDR1 is SGHTA, CDR2 FQGNSA. The CDR3 sequence: CASSSMGGGPPDTQYF. The CDR3 DNA sequence: TGTGCCAGCAGTTCTATGGGCGGAGGGCCCCCAGATACGCAGTATTTT.

This rearrangement joins TRBV11-3 to TRBJ1-1, with 8 bases that match TRBD1. Looked up from germline, CDR1 is SGHNT and CDR2 is YENEEA. This CDR3 comprises 17 residues. V lost 1 base to trimming and J lost 0 bases; unmatched junction nucleotides: 7. In DNA, the CDR3 is TGTGCCAGCAGCTTAGGGTCAGGGGGCACGGTGAACACTGAAGCTTTCTTT. Its protein product is CASSLGSGGTVNTEAFF. Full variable domain (remainder filled in from reference TRBV11-3 and TRBJ1-1): EAGVVQSPRYKIIEKKQPVAFWCNPISGHNTLYWYLQNLGQGPELLIRYENEEAVDDSQLPKDRFSAERLKGVDSTLKIQPAELGDSAVYLCASSLGSGGTVNTEAFFGQGTRLTVV.

V usage is TRBV18 and J usage is TRBJ2-3; tentative D call: TRBD2 (6 bases). V was cut by 2 bases and J by 2 bases, with 8 bases left in between. The CDR3 has 14 residues. Germline V lookup: CDR1 KGHSH, CDR2 LQKENI. The CDR3 region is CASSPGLYTDTQYF. DNA for the CDR3: TGTGCCAGCTCACCAGGACTATACACAGATACGCAGTATTTT.

This chain uses TRBV15 with TRBJ2-7, with TRBD1 matching over 8 bases. This CDR3 is built from 13 residues. After removal of 9 bases from V and 1 base from J, the junction contained 5 bases not matched to a gene. CDR1 LNHNV and CDR2 YYDKDF come from the germline V gene (reference sequence). The chain's CDR3 is CATRQGPSYEQYF. The CDR3 DNA reads as TGTGCCACGAGACAGGGGCCTTCCTACGAGCAGTACTTC.

The rearrangement uses TRBV28 and TRBJ1-1, with 7 bases lining up with TRBD1. The germline V gene has CDR1 MDHEN and CDR2 SYDVKM. The CDR3 is made up of 14 amino acids. V dropped 5 bases and J dropped 5; count of bases not matched to a gene: 8. Here the CDR3 DNA reads TGTGCCAGCAGTGTACCACAGGGGACGACTGAAGCTTTCTTT. It encodes CASSVPQGTTEAFF.

V and J are TRBV5-1 and TRBJ1-2; 10 positions match TRBD1. The CDR3 loop spans 13 amino acids. CDR1 and CDR2 from the germline V gene are SGHRS and YFSETQ. Trimming took 5 bases from V and 6 from J; bases not matched to a gene: 4. The CDR3 region is CASRSTGGDGYTF. Here the CDR3 DNA reads TGCGCCAGCAGGTCGACAGGGGGCGATGGCTACACCTTC.

The V gene is TRBV28, the J gene TRBJ1-2; a possible D gene is TRBD1 (6 bases). Trimming took off 6 bases at V and 7 bases at J, with 12 bases between the two ends. Looked up from germline, CDR1 is MDHEN and CDR2 is SYDVKM. There are 12 residues in the CDR3. The CDR3 DNA sequence: TGTGCCAGCAGACAGGGAGAAGGTGGCTACACCTTC. Amino acids: CASRQGEGGYTF.

Remarks on this clone: A junction boundary mismatches the germline segment, possibly from a read error. The chain links TRBV6-2 or TRBV6-3 to TRBJ2-7; 11 bases are a match to TRBD2. CDR1 is MNHEY, CDR2 SVGEGT, per germline. The CDR3 is 15 residues long. The CDR3 here is CASNYGTSGSYEQYF. The CDR3 DNA is TGTGCCAGCAATTACGGTACTAGCGGGAGTTACGAGCAGTACTTC.

CDR3 residues: CASSPVAGVNNEQFF. The CDR3 nucleotides are TGTGCCAGCTCACCAGTTGCGGGAGTGAACAATGAGCAGTTCTTC. V is TRBV18 and J is TRBJ2-1, with 7 bases that match TRBD2. Germline V lookup: CDR1 KGHSH, CDR2 LQKENI. CDR3 length equals 15 residues. V trimming: 2 bases; J trimming: 5 bases; junction bases outside the gene matches: 6.

This chain joins TRBV25-1 and TRBJ1-6; D possibly corresponds to TRBD1 (5 bases). The germline V gene encodes CDR1 MGHDK and CDR2 SYGVNS. This CDR3 is 15 amino acids long. V dropped 6 bases and J dropped 3 bases, with 12 bases sitting between them. The CDR3 nucleotides read TGTGCCAGCAGCTCTCAGGGTTACTATAATTCACCCCTCCACTTT. It specifies CASSSQGYYNSPLHF.

This clone was seen a few times. The rearrangement joins TRBV28 to TRBJ1-1; maybe TRBD1 (5 bases). CDR1 and CDR2 (germline): MDHEN, SYDVKM. Trimming cost V 5 bases and J 3 bases, with 19 bases left between them. The CDR3 consists of 16 residues. CDR3 protein: CASSPLRSGADTEAFF. In DNA, the CDR3 is TGTGCCAGCAGTCCCTTGAGGAGTGGGGCCGACACTGAAGCTTTCTTT.

CDR3 nucleotides: TGTGCCAGCAGCCCGAACTACCGCTCCTATAATTCACCCCTCCACTTT. Translated, it gives CASSPNYRSYNSPLHF. This chain connects TRBV11-2 to TRBJ1-6, with D hard to call. The CDR3 length is 16 residues. CDR1 and CDR2 (germline): SGHAT, FQNNGV. Trimming removed 5 bases from V and 0 bases from J, with 11 bases in between.

The chain joins TRBV19 to TRBJ1-5; D is ambiguous. Trimming cost V 3 bases and J 7 bases, with 19 bases left between them. Germline V gives CDR1 LNHDA, CDR2 SQIVND (reference sequence). The CDR3 contains 16 residues. CDR3 loop: CASSIGTGVLGQPQHF. As DNA, the CDR3 is TGTGCCAGTAGTATCGGCACCGGGGTCTTAGGACAGCCCCAGCATTTT.

The V and J genes are TRBV7-9 and TRBJ2-1; D possibly corresponds to TRBD1 (6 bases). Germline V lookup: CDR1 SEHNR, CDR2 FQNEAQ (reference sequence). The germline V and J ends were trimmed by 5 bases and 3 bases, with 20 bases remaining between them. The CDR3 extends over 17 amino acids. The CDR3 nucleotides are TGTGCCAGCAGCCCCGTCGTTACGTGGGACAACTACAATGAGCAGTTCTTC. Translation: CASSPVVTWDNYNEQFF. The entire variable domain, with the rest obtained from reference TRBV7-9 and TRBJ2-1, is as follows: DTGVSQNPRHKITKRGQNVTFRCDPISEHNRLYWYRQTLGQGPEFLTYFQNEAQLEKSRLLSDRFSAERPKGSFSTLEIQRTEQGDSAMYLCASSPVVTWDNYNEQFFGPGTRLTVL.

The V gene is TRBV29-1, the J gene TRBJ2-1, with 8 bases identical to TRBD2. This CDR3 has 18 amino acids. CDR1 and CDR2 (germline): SQVTM, ANQGSEA. J was trimmed by 1 base and V by 7 bases; bases with no gene match: 18. For the CDR3, the DNA is TGCAGCGCCATTACCCGACTAGCGACGGGGGGTTCCTACAATGAGCAGTTCTTC. Residues: CSAITRLATGGSYNEQFF.

As DNA, the CDR3 is TGTGCCAGTAAGGGGACAGGGCGGGGCACTGAAGCTTTCTTT. It is translated as CASKGTGRGTEAFF. The rearrangement joins TRBV19 to TRBJ1-1; TRBD1 aligns across 9 bases. This CDR3 spans 14 amino acids. V was pared by 7 bases and J by 4 bases, with 7 bases of the junction left unmatched. The V gene's germline CDR1 is LNHDA and CDR2 SQIVND (reference sequence).

This chain uses TRBV28 with TRBJ2-1, with TRBD2 matching over 10 bases. In germline, CDR1 is MDHEN, CDR2 SYDVKM. V lost 6 bases to trimming and J lost 3 bases; unmatched junction nucleotides: 5. The CDR3 contains 15 residues. In DNA form, the CDR3 reads TGTGCCAGCAGCCAAACTAGCGGGAACTACAATGAGCAGTTCTTC. Amino acid sequence: CASSQTSGNYNEQFF.

This clone was seen a few times. V and J are TRBV11-3 and TRBJ2-7; no definite D call. The germline V and J ends were trimmed by 7 bases and 2 bases, with 9 bases remaining between them. CDR3 length: 12 amino acids. Germline CDR1 reads SGHNT; CDR2 reads YENEEA. This CDR3 reads CASTHSPYEQYF. CDR3 bases: TGTGCCAGCACTCATAGCCCCTACGAGCAGTACTTC.